Below are 30 T cell receptor beta chains sequenced from a single sample in a study of graft-versus-host responses after intestinal transplantation. The repertoire was sequenced with immunoSEQ multiplex PCR; TCRdb's copy has only in-frame clones and lacks some. The top ten clones hold 5% to 6.5% of a sample with tens of thousands of clones, about 93% of them seen once. The specimen was PBMCs, collected roughly 860 days after a first intestinal transplant, on the day of a second. These receptor sequences come from a human patient who received an intestinal transplant, so some T cells may come from the graft donor.

This chain links TRBV27 with TRBJ2-3; 10 bases agree with TRBD2. The CDR3 loop spans 17 amino acids. Germline CDR1 is MNHEY and CDR2 is SMNVEV (reference sequence). Trimming cost V 1 base and J 4 bases; bases outside gene matches: 8. CDR3 coding DNA: TGTGCCAGCAGTTTATTACCGAGCGGGAGGGCAGCAGATACGCAGTATTTT. Encoded protein: CASSLLPSGRAADTQYF.

This clone was seen just once. The chain has TRBV5-1 and TRBJ2-7; 13 nucleotides align to TRBD2. The germline V gene encodes CDR1 SGHRS and CDR2 YFSETQ. V dropped 4 bases and J dropped 4; count of bases not matched to a gene: 2. The CDR3 covers 14 residues. The CDR3 loop is CASSPGLAGYEQYF. The CDR3 nucleotides read TGCGCCAGCAGCCCGGGACTAGCGGGGTACGAGCAGTACTTC.

This clone appeared once. The chain joins TRBV30 to TRBJ1-5; D is perhaps TRBD1 (5 bases). The germline V gene has CDR1 GTSNPN and CDR2 SVGIG (reference sequence). V was shortened by 1 base and J by 5 bases, with 9 bases between the two germline ends. CDR3 length: 13 residues. The CDR3: CAWSAGAHQPQHF. The CDR3 coding sequence is TGTGCCTGGAGTGCTGGGGCGCATCAGCCCCAGCATTTT.

The rearrangement uses TRBV6-4 and TRBJ2-1; possible D gene TRBD2, 6 bases. The length of the CDR3 is 13 residues. The germline V gene encodes CDR1 MRHNA and CDR2 SNTAGT. V was shortened by 2 bases and J by 4 bases, with 6 bases between the two germline ends. CDR3 in amino acids: CASSDGGYNEQFF. The CDR3 bases are TGTGCCAGCAGTGACGGGGGGTACAATGAGCAGTTCTTC.

The J gene is TRBJ2-7, the V gene TRBV29-1; D is undetermined. Germline lookup yields CDR1 SQVTM and CDR2 ANQGSEA. The CDR3 has 12 amino acids. Trimming removed 3 bases from V and 1 base from J, with 7 bases in between. CDR3 sequence: CSVESKSYEQYF. For the CDR3, the DNA is TGCAGCGTTGAGTCTAAATCCTACGAGCAGTACTTC.

This clone was observed a few times. The CDR3 reads CVTYRAGSLNTEAFF. CDR3 sequence (DNA): TGTGTCACCTACCGGGCAGGGAGTCTGAACACTGAAGCTTTCTTT. This rearrangement joins TRBV27 to TRBJ1-1; perhaps TRBD1 as D (5 bases). CDR3 size: 15 residues. Germline CDR1 MNHEY, CDR2 SMNVEV (reference sequence).

The chain is built from TRBV15 and TRBJ2-3; 11 bases are a match to TRBD2. In germline, CDR1 is LNHNV, CDR2 YYDKDF (reference sequence). The CDR3 extends over 19 amino acids. V was clipped by 5 bases and J by 1 base; unmatched bases: 14. CDR3 sequence (DNA): TGTGCCACCAGCCGAGCCGATAGCGGGAGGGCCGGGGGCACAGATACGCAGTATTTT. Translation: CATSRADSGRAGGTDTQYF.

The chain has TRBV7-6 and TRBJ1-3; D gene uncertain. Germline assignment: CDR1 SGHVS and CDR2 FNYEAQ. CDR3 size: 13 residues. The ends were cut back, 5 bases at V and 4 bases at J, with 9 bases in the middle. CDR3 nucleotides: TGTGCCAGCAGCCTCCGAATAGGAAACACCATATATTTT. Translation: CASSLRIGNTIYF.

The chain uses TRBV30 and TRBJ1-3, with D perhaps matching TRBD1 (5 bases). The CDR3 consists of 15 residues. Germline CDR1 is GTSNPN and CDR2 is SVGIG (reference sequence). The germline V and J ends were trimmed by 0 bases and 0 bases, with 9 bases remaining between them. The CDR3 region has the DNA TGTGCCTGGAGTGTTGGGACCTTCTCTGGAAACACCATATATTTT. This codes for CAWSVGTFSGNTIYF.

This chain joins TRBV7-3 and TRBJ2-1; the D is unclear. Germline values: CDR1 SGHTA, CDR2 FQGTGA. This CDR3 is 13 amino acids long. V gave up 3 bases and J gave up 9 bases, with 12 bases separating them. For the CDR3, the DNA is TGTGCCAGCAGCTTCGGGCCGCCAGGTGAGCAGTTCTTC. Amino acids: CASSFGPPGEQFF.

The chain couples TRBV13 to TRBJ2-2, with 9 bases lining up with TRBD1. The junction had 11 bases not matched to a gene; V was cut back by 5 bases and J by 7 bases. CDR1 is PRHDT, CDR2 FYEKMQ, per germline (reference sequence). CDR3 length: 16 amino acids. The CDR3 DNA is TGTGCCAGCAGCCTATATGGACAGGGGATGGGCGGGGAGCTGTTTTTT. It translates to CASSLYGQGMGGELFF.

The genes are TRBV2 and TRBJ2-7; TRBD2 agrees at 8 bases. The CDR3 sequence is 14 residues long. V was pared by 5 bases and J by 6 bases, with 9 bases of the junction left unmatched. Germline values: CDR1 SNHLY, CDR2 FYNNEI. CDR3 DNA sequence: TGTGCCAGCAGTATTCTCGGGACTAGGGGCGAGCAGTACTTC. The encoded protein is CASSILGTRGEQYF.

The chain carries TRBV14 and TRBJ2-7; 8 positions agree with TRBD1. Germline loops: CDR1 SGHDN, CDR2 FVKESK. The CDR3 runs to 18 residues. The ends lost 4 bases at V and 4 bases at J; junction bases unmatched: 18. For the CDR3, the DNA is TGTGCCAGCAGCCCCTATCTGACAGGGGAATTGGGCCTTTACGAGCAGTACTTC. Protein product: CASSPYLTGELGLYEQYF.

This chain joins TRBV7-3 and TRBJ2-1; D call uncertain. Trimming took 4 bases from V and 2 from J, leaving 12 bases between them. CDR1 and CDR2 from the germline V gene are SGHTA and FQGTGA. This CDR3 contains 15 residues. Here the CDR3 DNA reads TGTGCCAGCAGCTCCCGGACGAAACCCTACAATGAGCAGTTCTTC. Amino acid sequence: CASSSRTKPYNEQFF.

This clone was counted only a few times. The V and J genes are TRBV6-5 and TRBJ2-5, with 15 bases identical to TRBD2. This CDR3 has 15 amino acids. The germline gives CDR1 MNHEY, CDR2 SVGAGI. Losses at the gene ends were 5 bases for V and 5 bases for J; bases not matched to a gene: 3. The CDR3 is CASSRTSGGAETQYF. The DNA for the CDR3 is TGTGCCAGCAGTAGGACTAGCGGGGGGGCTGAGACCCAGTACTTC.

The chain is built from TRBV28 and TRBJ2-7; the match to TRBD1 covers 7 bases. This CDR3 region has 13 residues. V shed 5 bases and J 2 bases; nucleotides not matched to a gene: 3. Germline lookup yields CDR1 MDHEN and CDR2 SYDVKM. This chain's CDR3 is CASSLGQTYEQYF. The CDR3, as DNA: TGTGCCAGCAGTCTGGGACAGACCTACGAGCAGTACTTC.

The V gene is TRBV6-5, the J gene TRBJ1-1; D is undetermined. Per the germline V gene, CDR1 is MNHEY and CDR2 is SVGAGI. This CDR3 is 14 amino acids long. V lost 5 bases to trimming and J lost 1 base, with 11 bases between them. The CDR3 reads CASSTNFPNTEAFF. CDR3 DNA sequence: TGTGCCAGCAGTACAAACTTCCCGAACACTGAAGCTTTCTTT.

This clone was observed a single time. The V and J genes are TRBV9 and TRBJ2-1, with TRBD2 identical over 10 bases. Germline V CDR1 and CDR2: SGDLS, YYNGEE. This CDR3 is built from 15 residues. The trim removed 2 bases at V and 8 bases at J, leaving 7 bases unmatched. CDR3 loop: CASSVSGRAFDEQFF. CDR3 coding DNA: TGTGCCAGCAGCGTCAGCGGGAGGGCCTTCGATGAGCAGTTCTTC.

The chain uses TRBV27 and TRBJ2-7, with 8 bases lining up with TRBD1. This CDR3 is built from 14 residues. Looked up from germline, CDR1 is MNHEY and CDR2 is SMNVEV (reference sequence). V shed 8 bases and J 4 bases; nucleotides not matched to a gene: 10. The CDR3 sequence: CASRRGTGLYEQYF. The CDR3 DNA follows: TGTGCCAGCCGGCGAGGGACAGGACTATACGAGCAGTACTTC.

A single count supports this clone. The V call is TRBV7-3, the J call TRBJ1-1; D call uncertain. Germline V CDR1 and CDR2: SGHTA, FQGTGA. V lost 5 bases to trimming and J lost 2 bases, with 12 bases between them. The CDR3 totals 14 residues. Here the CDR3 DNA reads TGTGCCAGCAGCCCCCATCGGGGAAACACTGAAGCTTTCTTT. Its protein is CASSPHRGNTEAFF.

The chain links TRBV7-9 to TRBJ2-1; 9 bases are shared with TRBD2. CDR3 size: 17 residues. The germline V gene has CDR1 SEHNR and CDR2 FQNEAQ (reference sequence). V trimming: 3 bases; J trimming: 6 bases; junction bases outside the gene matches: 12. Written as DNA, the CDR3 is TGTGCCAGCAGCTTGATCGGGGCCCTAGCGGGACGCAATGAGCAGTTCTTC. Its translation is CASSLIGALAGRNEQFF.

V gene TRBV7-9 combines with J gene TRBJ1-3; no definite D call. V lost 2 bases to trimming and J lost 0 bases, with 11 bases between them. This CDR3 has 16 residues. Germline V lookup: CDR1 SEHNR, CDR2 FQNEAQ (reference sequence). Written as DNA, the CDR3 is TGTGCCAGCAGCTTATTAACGAAAAGCTCTGGAAACACCATATATTTT. It specifies CASSLLTKSSGNTIYF.

The chain's CDR3 is CASSLEGRGSNEKLFF. The CDR3 bases are TGTGCCAGCAGCTTAGAAGGACGGGGCAGTAATGAAAAACTGTTTTTT. The rearrangement uses TRBV5-8 and TRBJ1-4; a weak D match, TRBD1 (5 bases). The CDR3 extends over 16 amino acids. CDR1 and CDR2 from the germline V gene are SGHTS and YDEGEE. The V end lost 2 bases, the J end lost 4 bases, and 15 bases lay between the germline ends.

CDR3 DNA: TGCAGCGTTGCTTCAGGGGGCGAGCAGTACTTC. It yields the protein CSVASGGEQYF. The chain carries TRBV29-1 and TRBJ2-7; 7 nucleotides agree with TRBD1. Germline trimming cut 4 bases from V and 6 bases from J; bases unmatched to any gene: 3. The CDR3 totals 11 residues. Germline values: CDR1 SQVTM, CDR2 ANQGSEA.

This clone is a singleton in its sample. The rearrangement joins TRBV9 to TRBJ1-4; D call uncertain. This CDR3 is built from 14 residues. Looked up from germline, CDR1 is SGDLS and CDR2 is YYNGEE. Trimming shortened V by 0 bases and J by 7 bases, and 10 bases separated the two germline ends. CDR3 loop: CASSVGYWSEKLFF. The CDR3, as DNA: TGTGCCAGCAGCGTAGGCTACTGGAGTGAAAAACTGTTTTTT.

With respect to this clone: At one of its ends the junction is not consistent with the germline gene, which may arise from a read error. The chain uses TRBV7-7 and TRBJ2-5, with D perhaps assigned TRBD1 or TRBD2 (5 bases each). Germline-derived CDR1 and CDR2 are SSHAT and FNYEAQ (reference sequence). There are 16 residues in the CDR3. CDR3 protein: CASSLGSGPLQETQYF. CDR3 bases: TGTGCTAGCAGCTTAGGTTCGGGGCCCCTACAAGAGACCCAGTACTTC.

The V and J genes are TRBV10-3 and TRBJ2-7, with D possibly being TRBD2 (5 bases). Germline lookup yields CDR1 ENHRY and CDR2 SYGVKD. V lost 8 bases, J lost 2 bases, and 7 bases lay in between. The length of the CDR3 is 11 residues. Here the CDR3 DNA reads TGTGCCATCGCCGGGACCTACGAGCAGTACTTC. Its translation: CAIAGTYEQYF.

The rearrangement joins TRBV5-1 to TRBJ1-3; D might be TRBD1 (5 bases). V was clipped by 0 bases and J by 2 bases, with 12 bases between them. CDR3 length: 16 residues. Germline-derived CDR1 and CDR2 are SGHRS and YFSETQ. CDR3 sequence reads: CASSLGPRQTGNTIYF. In DNA form, the CDR3 reads TGCGCCAGCAGCTTGGGCCCCCGACAGACTGGAAACACCATATATTTT.

The genes are TRBV5-1 and TRBJ1-4; D is unresolved. The germline V gene encodes CDR1 SGHRS and CDR2 YFSETQ. V gave up 4 bases and J gave up 3 bases, with 16 bases separating them. The CDR3 extends over 16 amino acids. CDR3: CASSRSLLASNEKLFF. As DNA, the CDR3 is TGCGCCAGCAGCCGCTCGTTGCTGGCATCTAATGAAAAACTGTTTTTT.

The chain combines TRBV6-5 with TRBJ2-7; D gene uncertain. The CDR3 has 13 amino acids. CDR1 is MNHEY, CDR2 SVGAGI, per germline. The V and J ends lost 2 bases and 5 bases respectively, with 10 bases between them. DNA of the CDR3: TGTGCCAGCAGTTACATCGGTACAAACGAGCAGTACTTC. Protein product: CASSYIGTNEQYF.